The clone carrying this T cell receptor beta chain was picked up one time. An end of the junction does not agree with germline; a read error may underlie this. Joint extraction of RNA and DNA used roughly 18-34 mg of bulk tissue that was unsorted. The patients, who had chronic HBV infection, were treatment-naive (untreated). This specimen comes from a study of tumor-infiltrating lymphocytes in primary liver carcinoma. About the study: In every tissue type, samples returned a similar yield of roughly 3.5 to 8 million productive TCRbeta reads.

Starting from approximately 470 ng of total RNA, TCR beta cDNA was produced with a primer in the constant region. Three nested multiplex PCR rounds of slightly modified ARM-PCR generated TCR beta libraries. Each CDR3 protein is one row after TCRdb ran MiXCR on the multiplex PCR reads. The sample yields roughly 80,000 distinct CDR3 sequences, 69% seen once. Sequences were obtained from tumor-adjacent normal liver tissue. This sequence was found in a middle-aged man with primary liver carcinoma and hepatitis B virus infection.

CDR3 protein: CAGSLRFRAYTGELFF. CDR3 nucleotide sequence: TGTGCCGGCAGCTTGCGGTTCAGGGCCTACACCGGGGAGCTGTTTTTT. J is TRBJ2-2 and V is TRBV5-6; weak D call: TRBD1 (5 bases). Germline V gene data show CDR1 as SGHDT and CDR2 as YYEEEE. The CDR3 extends over 16 amino acids.